The T cell receptor beta chain under discussion was sequenced for a study of cytomegalovirus exposure and HLA in healthy donors. General study findings and limits: Later work associated roughly 17,000 TCR beta sequences with HLA alleles at 0.05 false discovery rate.

As for this clone: Its antigen is not identified.

The germline V and J ends were trimmed by 3 bases and 2 bases, with 14 bases remaining between them. The CDR3 is made up of 16 amino acids. Germline-derived CDR1 and CDR2 are MDHEN and SYDVKM. PCR involved 60 Vbeta and 13 Jbeta primers. Profiling relied on immunoSEQ multiplex PCR, and the TCRdb table lists in-frame clones only, not all of them. The sample records roughly 130,000 clones, roughly 88% being singletons. The rearrangement links TRBV28 to TRBJ1-3; D not resolved. Sequences were obtained from PBMCs. The sequence was collected from a woman aged 40 to 50 in good health and CMV-seronegative. The chain's CDR3 is CASSFSRAGAGNTIYF. CDR3 nucleotides: TGTGCCAGCAGTTTTTCCCGAGCCGGTGCTGGAAACACCATATATTTT.